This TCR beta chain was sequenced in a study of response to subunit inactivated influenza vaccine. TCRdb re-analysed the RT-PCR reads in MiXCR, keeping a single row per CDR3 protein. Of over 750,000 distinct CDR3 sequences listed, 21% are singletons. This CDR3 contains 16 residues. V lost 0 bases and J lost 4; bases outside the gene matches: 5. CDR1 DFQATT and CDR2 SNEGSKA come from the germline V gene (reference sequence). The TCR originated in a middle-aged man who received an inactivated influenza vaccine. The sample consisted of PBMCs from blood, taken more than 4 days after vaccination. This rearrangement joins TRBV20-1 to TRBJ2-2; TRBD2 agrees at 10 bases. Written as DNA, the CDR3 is TGCAGTGCTAGAGATACTAGCGGGATGATCACCGGGGAGCTGTTTTTT. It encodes CSARDTSGMITGELFF.